The 26 T cell receptor beta chains below come from one sample, sequenced in a study of spatial heterogeneity in lung cancer. TCRdb re-called the 5' RACE reads through MiXCR, storing one row per CDR3 protein. There are fewer than 6,000 distinct CDR3 sequences in the sample; roughly 24% occur only once, and roughly 15% lies in the top ten. Time point described: sample taken at primary tumor resection. Unsorted samples of tumor, nontumor lung or frozen PBMC had their whole RNA sequenced. The sample in question was PBMCs, obtained at surgery. These TCRs come from a male donor with early-stage non-small cell lung cancer.

Sample share makes this clonotype medium-sized. This chain connects TRBV19 to TRBJ1-1; D gene uncertain. The CDR3 is 16 amino acids. The germline V and J ends were trimmed by 3 bases and 0 bases, with 14 bases remaining between them. CDR1 is LNHDA and CDR2 is SQIVND in the germline V gene (reference sequence). For the CDR3, the DNA is TGTGCCAGTAGTATCGGTAGGGTATGGGTGAACACTGAAGCTTTCTTT. Residues: CASSIGRVWVNTEAFF.

In its sample, this clonotype was seen once. CDR3 amino acids: CASSSPVRTGWSTEAFF. The CDR3 DNA reads as TGTGCCAGCAGTTCCCCCGTCCGGACAGGGTGGAGCACTGAAGCTTTCTTT. The chain links TRBV27 to TRBJ1-1; the match to TRBD1 covers 8 bases. The CDR3 consists of 17 residues. J was trimmed by 4 bases and V by 4 bases; bases with no gene match: 14. Germline loops: CDR1 MNHEY, CDR2 SMNVEV (reference sequence).

This clonotype is categorized as medium-sized (0.01 to 0.1%). This chain connects TRBV28 to TRBJ2-5; 9 positions agree with TRBD2. Germline CDR1 reads MDHEN; CDR2 reads SYDVKM. The V segment lost 4 bases and the J segment 5 bases; nucleotides outside the gene matches: 20. CDR3 size: 19 residues. The CDR3 sequence is CASSSIGGAAGGPGETQYF. The CDR3 bases are TGTGCCAGCAGTTCAATTGGGGGGGCCGCGGGAGGGCCGGGTGAGACCCAGTACTTC.

In DNA, the CDR3 is TGCAGTGGTATACAGGGGGATAGCACAGATACGCAGTATTTT. This translates into CSGIQGDSTDTQYF. This rearrangement joins TRBV20-1 to TRBJ2-3; 8 nucleotides match TRBD1. Germline CDR1 is DFQATT and CDR2 is SNEGSKA (reference sequence). CDR3 length equals 14 residues. Germline trimming cut 7 bases from V and 0 bases from J; bases unmatched to any gene: 6.

This clonotype occurred a few times. V gene TRBV7-2 combines with J gene TRBJ1-6; D is undetermined. Germline V gene lookup returns CDR1 SGHTA and CDR2 FQGNSA. V gave up 2 bases and J gave up 7 bases, with 9 bases separating them. The CDR3 totals 14 residues. CDR3 amino acids: CASSLNDANSPLHF. CDR3 coding DNA: TGTGCCAGCAGCTTAAATGACGCAAATTCACCCCTCCACTTT.

Many counts were recorded for this clonotype. CDR3 bases: TGTGCCAGCAAGGGCCCCTATGGCTACACCTTC. It specifies CASKGPYGYTF. The chain carries TRBV7-2 and TRBJ1-2; no clear D gene. The CDR3 consists of 11 residues. Deletions cut 7 bases from V and 4 bases from J, with 7 bases between. Germline CDR1 is SGHTA and CDR2 is FQGNSA.

This clonotype qualifies as medium-sized. The V and J genes are TRBV20-1 and TRBJ2-7; D unresolved. The CDR3 has 13 residues. Deletions cut 6 bases from V and 2 bases from J, with 14 bases between. Germline V lookup: CDR1 DFQATT, CDR2 SNEGSKA (reference sequence). In DNA, the CDR3 is TGCAGTGCCGTAGACATAGGAACCTACGAGCAGTACTTC. This translates into CSAVDIGTYEQYF.

V gene TRBV2 combines with J gene TRBJ1-2; 7 bases match TRBD1. The CDR3 is 13 amino acids. The V segment lost 3 bases and the J segment 7 bases; nucleotides outside the gene matches: 5. Germline V gene data show CDR1 as SNHLY and CDR2 as FYNNEI. The CDR3 nucleotides read TGTGCCAGCAGTGACCGGGACAGAATTGGCTACACCTTC. Its protein product is CASSDRDRIGYTF.

This clonotype is medium-sized in the sample. The DNA for the CDR3 is TGTGCCAGCAGCCGGGCGCCCTTGGCCGAGCAGTACTTC. Its protein product is CASSRAPLAEQYF. V and J are TRBV3-1 and TRBJ2-7; D not resolved. CDR1 LGHDT and CDR2 YNNKEL come from the germline V gene (reference sequence). The CDR3 runs 13 residues. V was shortened by 4 bases and J by 6 bases, with 13 bases between the two germline ends.

V is TRBV29-1 and J is TRBJ2-1; possible D gene TRBD2, 6 bases. V was trimmed by 3 bases and J by 4 bases, leaving 10 bases between them. CDR1 SQVTM and CDR2 ANQGSEA come from the germline V gene. The CDR3 runs to 13 residues. The CDR3 protein is CSVDRGRYNEQFF. In DNA, the CDR3 is TGCAGCGTTGATCGAGGGAGGTACAATGAGCAGTTCTTC.

The genes are TRBV5-1 and TRBJ2-3; D call uncertain. Germline loops: CDR1 SGHRS, CDR2 YFSETQ. V lost 0 bases and J 4 bases, leaving 9 bases between the germline ends. There are 14 residues in the CDR3. This CDR3 reads CASSLAPPSDTQYF. CDR3 in DNA: TGCGCCAGCAGCTTGGCCCCGCCGTCAGATACGCAGTATTTT.

By proportion, this clonotype is medium-sized. The chain recombines TRBV24-1 with TRBJ2-7; D is unresolved. Germline V gene sequence: CDR1 KGHDR, CDR2 SFDVKD. V dropped 11 bases and J dropped 5 bases, with 6 bases sitting between them. This CDR3 region has 9 residues. The CDR3 here is CASNNEQYF. The CDR3 DNA is TGTGCCAGCAATAACGAGCAGTACTTC.

A few counts support this clonotype. The rearrangement joins TRBV29-1 to TRBJ2-5, with a weak D call TRBD2 (6 bases). This CDR3 comprises 12 residues. CDR1 and CDR2 from the germline V gene are SQVTM and ANQGSEA. The V end was cut by 5 bases, the J end by 4 bases, with 11 bases between. Written as DNA, the CDR3 is TGCAGCGTTTTGGTGGGAGGAGAGACCCAGTACTTC. Translating it yields CSVLVGGETQYF.

This clonotype is medium-sized by share. The chain carries TRBV29-1 and TRBJ2-1, with TRBD2 as a possible D gene (5 bases). Trimming removed 1 base from V and 7 bases from J, with 5 bases in between. This CDR3 has 11 amino acids. CDR1 SQVTM and CDR2 ANQGSEA come from the germline V gene. The CDR3 loop reads CSVEGTNEQFF. The CDR3 DNA sequence: TGCAGCGTTGAAGGGACTAATGAGCAGTTCTTC.

This clonotype is labeled medium-sized (0.01 to 0.1%). This chain uses TRBV7-9 with TRBJ2-2; 8 bases are shared with TRBD1. V was clipped by 5 bases and J by 2 bases; unmatched bases: 7. Germline CDR1 is SEHNR and CDR2 is FQNEAQ (reference sequence). CDR3 size: 16 residues. CDR3 in amino acids: CASSPAGQANTGELFF. DNA of the CDR3: TGTGCCAGCAGCCCGGCGGGACAGGCTAACACCGGGGAGCTGTTTTTT.

The gene calls are TRBV6-5 and TRBJ2-3; D possibly corresponds to TRBD1 (6 bases). Germline V CDR1 and CDR2: MNHEY, SVGAGI. The CDR3 has 14 residues. Trimming took 5 bases from V and 2 from J, leaving 11 bases between them. CDR3 nucleotide sequence: TGTGCCAGCAGTCGACAGGCCAACACAGATACGCAGTATTTT. Encoded protein: CASSRQANTDTQYF.

By share, this clonotype counts as medium-sized (0.01 to 0.1%). This sequence joins TRBV9 and TRBJ1-5; tentative D call: TRBD1 (6 bases). Germline V gene sequence: CDR1 SGDLS, CDR2 YYNGEE. V was trimmed by 3 bases and J by 3 bases, leaving 10 bases between them. The CDR3 loop spans 14 amino acids. CDR3 sequence reads: CASSAQGLNQPQHF. The CDR3 coding sequence is TGTGCCAGCAGCGCACAGGGCCTCAATCAGCCCCAGCATTTT.

By share, this clonotype counts as medium-sized. The chain joins TRBV11-2 to TRBJ1-2; 8 bases align to TRBD1. Looked up from germline, CDR1 is SGHAT and CDR2 is FQNNGV. This CDR3 has 15 amino acids. With V trimmed by 4 bases and J by 6 bases, 10 bases remained unmatched. This chain's CDR3 is CASSSIRDRINGYTF. The CDR3 DNA follows: TGTGCCAGCAGCTCGATCCGGGACAGGATAAATGGCTACACCTTC.

This clonotype rates as medium-sized. The chain combines TRBV6-6 with TRBJ2-3, with D perhaps matching TRBD1 or TRBD2 (5 bases each). Germline lookup yields CDR1 MNHNY and CDR2 SVGAGI (reference sequence). V shed 2 bases and J shed 2 bases, with 17 bases lying between them. The CDR3 covers 17 residues. This CDR3 is CASSYTGAPTPTDTQYF. The CDR3 DNA follows: TGTGCCAGCAGTTACACCGGGGCACCAACCCCCACAGATACGCAGTATTTT.

The chain employs TRBV30 and TRBJ2-7; TRBD1 is a possible D gene (5 bases). Germline CDR1 reads GTSNPN; CDR2 reads SVGIG (reference sequence). This CDR3 has 12 residues. The germline V and J ends were trimmed by 8 bases and 7 bases, with 18 bases remaining between them. The CDR3 spells CALGLGLGEQYF. CDR3 nucleotide sequence: TGTGCCCTTGGGTTGGGGCTGGGAGAGCAGTACTTC.

By frequency in the sample, this clonotype is large. The V call is TRBV5-1, the J call TRBJ1-5; D is uncertain. Deletions cut 0 bases from V and 6 bases from J, with 13 bases between. The germline V gene has CDR1 SGHRS and CDR2 YFSETQ. This CDR3 is built from 15 residues. The CDR3 DNA sequence: TGCGCCAGCAGCTTGGGACCCCTCACGACTCAGCCCCAGCATTTT. It is translated as CASSLGPLTTQPQHF.

CDR3 loop: CASSLAHGPQPEQYF. The DNA of the CDR3 is TGTGCCAGCAGCTTAGCGCACGGCCCACAGCCCGAGCAGTACTTC. J is TRBJ2-7 and V is TRBV7-8; D call uncertain. Trimming took 0 bases from V and 6 from J, leaving 15 bases between them. The CDR3 runs 15 residues. Germline V lookup: CDR1 SGHVS, CDR2 FQNEAQ.

V is TRBV24-1 and J is TRBJ2-3; TRBD2 might be the D (6 bases). Trimming took 3 bases from V and 4 from J, leaving 13 bases between them. Germline loops: CDR1 KGHDR, CDR2 SFDVKD. The CDR3 runs 15 residues. CDR3 coding DNA: TGTGCCACCAGTGATCCCGGGACTGGAGCAGATACGCAGTATTTT. Its protein is CATSDPGTGADTQYF.

The chain uses TRBV9 and TRBJ2-3, with D perhaps assigned TRBD1 or TRBD2 (6 bases each). Germline V lookup: CDR1 SGDLS, CDR2 YYNGEE. CDR3 length equals 16 residues. V gave up 1 base and J gave up 2 bases, with 14 bases separating them. The CDR3 spells CASSVSGGHSTDTQYF. The CDR3, as DNA: TGTGCCAGCAGCGTATCTGGGGGGCACTCCACAGATACGCAGTATTTT.

This clonotype ranks as medium-sized. This chain connects TRBV10-3 to TRBJ1-1; D unclear. The CDR3 runs to 13 residues. The V gene's germline CDR1 is ENHRY and CDR2 SYGVKD. V dropped 0 bases and J dropped 9 bases, with 11 bases sitting between them. DNA of the CDR3: TGTGCCATCAGTGAGTCTTCTTCCAATAAAGCTTTCTTT. The encoded protein is CAISESSSNKAFF.

This clonotype is judged medium-sized. The chain recombines TRBV28 with TRBJ2-4; D is undetermined. V was pared by 6 bases and J by 3 bases, with 15 bases between. This CDR3 contains 15 residues. The V gene's germline CDR1 is MDHEN and CDR2 SYDVKM. The CDR3 DNA follows: TGTGCCAGCAGCTACATCGGTCTCGGCAAAAACATTCAGTACTTC. Its translation is CASSYIGLGKNIQYF.